This T cell receptor (beta chain) comes out of a study of T cells expressing NK-cell markers (dated by TCRdb to the early 2020s). Regarding the research as a whole: TCR beta-chain repertoires were profiled in sorted CD3+CD56+NKG2C+, CD3+CD56+NKG2C- and CD3+CD56-NKG2C+ T-cell subsets from several donors. Of the eight sequenced donors, seven were found to be HCMV-seropositive and one was found to be HCMV-seronegative. Sequencing of the libraries produced 2 x 150 bp reads on Illumina HiSeq 2000/2500, MiSeq or NextSeq. The study sequenced eight donors, all healthy volunteers chosen at random: three men and five women.

Note on this clonotype: What antigen it recognizes has not been identified.

The reads were generated on an Illumina HiSeq 2000. TCR beta cDNA libraries were prepared using 5'RACE template switching, which introduced a universal primer site and unique molecular identifiers. cDNA synthesis was primed from the TCR beta constant segment and was followed by two successive PCR amplification steps. The original pipeline was this. Reads were demultiplexed and grouped by UMI with MIGEC, and clonotypes were assembled and quantified with MiTCR. Only TCR cDNA sequences supported by at least two reads were kept to exclude erroneous sequences. Downstream repertoire analysis used the tcR package, and clonotypes were matched across fractions by CDR3 nucleotide sequence plus V segment. Antigen specificity was annotated against VDJdb with VDJmatch, allowing one amino acid substitution in CDR3. TCRdb reprocessed the reads into one record per CDR3 protein sequence, lacking DNA. These V and J calls derive from TCRdb rather than the authors' analysis. This sample's table lists about 260,000 distinct CDR3 sequences. The ten largest make up 4% to 4.5% of the sample.

Study-wide conclusions, independent of this receptor: For about 6 donors, the dominant CD3+CD56+NKG2C+ clonotypes were among the top 10 CD8+ clonotypes and accounted for 1.0-7.0% of CD8+ T cells. Those dominant clonotypes were again the most abundant among CD3+CD56-NKG2C+ cells in several donors, at about 25-65%. It remained unclear whether the expanded NKG2C-expressing T cell clones were specific for HCMV antigens.

From cysteine to phenylalanine, the CDR3 is 17 amino acids long. No DNA has been recorded. From the germline V gene (reference sequence), CDR1 is LGHDT and CDR2 is YNNKEL. A commercial ELISA kit detecting HCMV-specific IgG in serum was used to determine HCMV serostatus. Peripheral blood mononuclear cells were isolated from blood by Ficoll density gradient centrifugation. Specimen: blood T cells: a sorted CD56 or NKG2C T cell subset, CD4+ or CD8+ T cells, or bulk PBMC T cells (not recorded which). The source of this sequence is a woman aged 18-70 years in good health. The receptor chain draws on TRBV3-1 and TRBJ2-1; TCRdb calls TRBD2, which cannot be checked without DNA. For the CDR3, the sequence is CASSLNPSGRSGNEQFF.